This TCR beta chain derives from a study of blood T cell repertoires in COVID-19. Study at large: COVID-19 samples collected from the United States, Italy and Spain covered acute and convalescent phases.

Original methodology: Nucleated cell number was recorded as an estimate derived from reference gene primer amplification. Measured with immunoSEQ multiplex PCR; TCRdb has only the in-frame clones, and not every one. V, J and clone size were drawn from that table, and D and trimming were deduced from the DNA. The data show 400,000 or so clones, approximately 91% seen once. CDR1 and CDR2 from the germline V gene are SNHLY and FYNNEI. The CDR3 is made up of 15 amino acids. Trimming at V came to 7 bases and at J to 4 bases, leaving 12 bases not matched to a gene. Participants spanned ages about 18 to 89 years and resided in roughly 26 US areas.

This rearrangement joins TRBV2 to TRBJ1-1; 7 bases are a match to TRBD1. Sequencing was carried out using PBMCs or T cells enriched from blood (not recorded which). The receptor was derived from a woman in her 40s with acute COVID-19. The CDR3 region is CASKSIGSGGTEAFF. The CDR3 DNA sequence: TGTGCCAGCAAGTCGATAGGGTCAGGGGGCACTGAAGCTTTCTTT. The variable domain in full, with the rest retrieved from reference TRBV2 and TRBJ1-1, is EPEVTQTPSHQVTQMGQEVILRCVPISNHLYFYWYRQILGQKVEFLVSFYNNEISEKSEIFDDQFSVERPDGSNFTLKIRSTKLEDSAMYFCASKSIGSGGTEAFFGQGTRLTVV.